Listed below are T cell receptor beta chains from one sample, sequenced in a study of blood T cells in healthy people across ages. TCRdb ran MiXCR on the 5' RACE reads and lists one entry per CDR3 protein. The sample shows some 700,000 distinct CDR3 sequences, around 46% of them seen only once. Input material: blood. These receptors were collected from a woman aged 55 to 70 in good health. Each CDR3 is given with its conserved first and last residue. Each record gives: clone size, V gene, J gene, D gene, CDR3 DNA, CDR3 protein. The D gene is left open where the match is weak. Some rows mark clone size as missing; the rest say once, few, many or name a class of expanded clone.

size: few
V: TRBV10-3
J: TRBJ2-7
D: .
DNA: TGTGCCATCAGTGAGTTTATTTCCTACGAGCAGTACTTC
CDR3: CAISEFISYEQYF

size: .
V: TRBV20-1
J: TRBJ2-7
D: TRBD1
DNA: TGCAGTGCTAGAGATCCGGGGACAGGGGATACCTACGAGCAGTACTTC
CDR3: CSARDPGTGDTYEQYF

size: .
V: TRBV7-2
J: TRBJ2-1
D: .
DNA: TGTGCCAGCAGCTCTACAGGGTTCGGGCAGTTCTTC
CDR3: CASSSTGFGQFF

size: few
V: TRBV28
J: TRBJ2-1
D: TRBD1
DNA: TGTGCCAGCAGTTTGCTACAGGGGAGCTCCTACAATGAGCAGTTCTTC
CDR3: CASSLLQGSSYNEQFF

size: .
V: TRBV4-3
J: TRBJ1-1
D: .
DNA: TGCGCCAGCAGCCAAGATCGGATAGGAGGGACTGAAGCTTTCTTT
CDR3: CASSQDRIGGTEAFF

size: .
V: TRBV12-3/TRBV12-4
J: TRBJ1-1
D: TRBD1
DNA: TGTGCCAGCAGTCCAGGGGGTCGTGCTTTCTTT
CDR3: CASSPGGRAFF

size: many
V: TRBV7-2
J: TRBJ2-1
D: .
DNA: TGTGCCAGCAGCTTAGGCAGGGGCCTTTACAATGAGCAGTTCTTC
CDR3: CASSLGRGLYNEQFF

size: many
V: TRBV12-3/TRBV12-4
J: TRBJ1-2
D: .
DNA: TGTGCCAAAGAGCCTTTATCCTACTATGGCTACACCTTC
CDR3: CAKEPLSYYGYTF

size: few
V: TRBV2
J: TRBJ2-3
D: TRBD1
DNA: TGTGCCAGCGGGGACAGGGTAACAGATACGCAGTATTTT
CDR3: CASGDRVTDTQYF

size: many
V: TRBV12-3/TRBV12-4
J: TRBJ2-3
D: TRBD2
DNA: TGTGCCAGCAGTTTTAGCGCGGGAGCATCTCTAACAGATACGCAGTATTTT
CDR3: CASSFSAGASLTDTQYF

size: .
V: TRBV7-9
J: TRBJ2-1
D: .
DNA: TGTGCCAGCAGCTTAGCGACGGACTCCTACAATGAGCAGTTCTTC
CDR3: CASSLATDSYNEQFF

size: once
V: TRBV20-1
J: TRBJ1-1
D: .
DNA: TGCAGTGCTCAAAACCCGCAGGAAGCTTTCTTT
CDR3: CSAQNPQEAFF

size: .
V: TRBV12-3/TRBV12-4
J: TRBJ1-1
D: TRBD1
DNA: TGTGCCAGCAGTGCCCGACAGGGTGTTACTGAAGCTTTCTTT
CDR3: CASSARQGVTEAFF

size: .
V: TRBV5-1
J: TRBJ1-1
D: .
DNA: TGCGCCAGCGGTTTGGATAAGGGCCATGTTGCTGAAGCTTTCTTT
CDR3: CASGLDKGHVAEAFF

size: .
V: TRBV5-1
J: TRBJ2-7
D: .
DNA: TGCGCCAGCAGCGTCGGACAGACCCAGTACGAGCAGTACTTC
CDR3: CASSVGQTQYEQYF

size: .
V: TRBV11-2
J: TRBJ2-7
D: .
DNA: TGTGCCAGCAGCTTAGTGTCCAGGGACAATGAGCAGTACTTC
CDR3: CASSLVSRDNEQYF

size: many
V: TRBV7-2
J: TRBJ2-1
D: TRBD2
DNA: TGTGCCAGCAGCCGGGCGGGAGGCTACAATGAGCAGTTCTTC
CDR3: CASSRAGGYNEQFF

size: few
V: TRBV20-1
J: TRBJ1-2
D: TRBD1
DNA: TGCAGTGCTAGTTCCCCGGACAGGGGGGGGACTAACTATGGCTACACCTTC
CDR3: CSASSPDRGGTNYGYTF

size: few
V: TRBV7-9
J: TRBJ1-2
D: .
DNA: TGTGCCAGCAGCTTAGGTAGCCTCTATGGCTACACCTTC
CDR3: CASSLGSLYGYTF

size: few
V: TRBV6-1
J: TRBJ2-1
D: TRBD2
DNA: TGTGCCAGCAGTGAGGGACTGGGACTAGCGGGAGGCCGCAATGAGCAGTTCTTC
CDR3: CASSEGLGLAGGRNEQFF

size: .
V: TRBV29-1
J: TRBJ2-7
D: .
DNA: TGCAGCGCCGGGGGACGATGGGGGGCCAACTACGAGCAGTACTTC
CDR3: CSAGGRWGANYEQYF

size: .
V: TRBV7-2
J: TRBJ2-1
D: TRBD2
DNA: TGTGCCAGCAGCTTAGCGCTTGTGGCGGGAGGGGACAATGAGCAGTTCTTC
CDR3: CASSLALVAGGDNEQFF

size: .
V: TRBV7-2
J: TRBJ2-1
D: TRBD2
DNA: TGTGCCAGCAGACTAGGGGCGGCGGGGGAGACCCAGTTCTTC
CDR3: CASRLGAAGETQFF